The 19 T cell receptor beta chains below come from one sample, sequenced in a study of identical twins. TCRdb re-called the 5' RACE reads with MiXCR, one entry per CDR3 protein. The sample yields about 890,000 distinct CDR3 sequences, 10% to 15% seen once. This same sample was also part of a study on yellow fever vaccine responses in identical twins.

The sequenced sample was PBMCs. These receptors all come from a woman younger than 35 in good health.

In this sample, this clonotype turned up a few times. The rearrangement joins TRBV11-2 to TRBJ1-1; no clear D gene. Germline-derived CDR1 and CDR2 are SGHAT and FQNNGV. This CDR3 has 15 residues. Trimming pared 2 bases from V and 1 base from J, leaving 11 bases between. The CDR3 DNA reads as TGTGCCAGCAGCTTAATGGTGGCAGAGAACACTGAAGCTTTCTTT. Protein sequence: CASSLMVAENTEAFF.

There are a few counts of this clonotype. V is TRBV20-1 and J is TRBJ2-7, with 10 bases that match TRBD2. The V gene end was trimmed by 8 bases and the J gene end by 6 bases; junction bases not matched to a gene: 10. Germline lookup yields CDR1 DFQATT and CDR2 SNEGSKA (reference sequence). The CDR3 consists of 13 residues. The CDR3 coding sequence is TGCAGTCCAACAGCGGGAGGGCCCTGCGAGCAGTACTTC. This codes for CSPTAGGPCEQYF.

The chain joins TRBV28 to TRBJ2-4; D is possibly TRBD1 (7 bases). The CDR3 covers 15 residues. Trimming shortened V by 9 bases and J by 1 base, and 16 bases separated the two germline ends. Germline V gene lookup returns CDR1 MDHEN and CDR2 SYDVKM. The CDR3 loop is CASQGQGGAKNIQYF. In DNA, the CDR3 is TGTGCCAGTCAAGGTCAGGGGGGCGCCAAAAACATTCAGTACTTC.

This clonotype has at least ten counts. The rearrangement joins TRBV10-3 to TRBJ2-7; D is unresolved. The CDR3 spans 13 residues. V shed 5 bases and J shed 3 bases, with 11 bases lying between them. CDR1 and CDR2 from the germline V gene are ENHRY and SYGVKD. CDR3 bases: TGTGCCATCAGTAAGGACCGCTTCTACGAGCAGTACTTC. Translating it yields CAISKDRFYEQYF.

This clonotype was seen only a few times. V usage is TRBV5-4 and J usage is TRBJ2-3; possibly TRBD2 for D (6 bases). The V gene lost 4 bases and the J gene lost 0 bases, with 12 bases spanning the gap. CDR1 is SGHNT, CDR2 YYREEE, per germline (reference sequence). The CDR3 loop spans 15 amino acids. In DNA, the CDR3 is TGTGCCAGCAGCGTCGGGACTCTTAGCACAGATACGCAGTATTTT. This encodes CASSVGTLSTDTQYF.

This clonotype has a handful of counts. The rearrangement joins TRBV29-1 to TRBJ2-3; 7 bases line up with TRBD1. The CDR3 is 17 residues long. J was trimmed by 0 bases and V by 7 bases; bases with no gene match: 16. Germline CDR1 reads SQVTM; CDR2 reads ANQGSEA. The CDR3 DNA reads TGCAGCGGAGCTACGTCCCGACAGGGAGTAAGCACAGATACGCAGTATTTT. It encodes CSGATSRQGVSTDTQYF.

In its sample, this clonotype was seen a few times. The chain carries TRBV28 and TRBJ1-2; perhaps TRBD1 as D (5 bases). CDR3 size: 13 residues. V was trimmed by 7 bases and J by 7 bases, leaving 16 bases between them. Germline lookup yields CDR1 MDHEN and CDR2 SYDVKM. This CDR3 reads CASTLPRGLGYTF. The CDR3 bases are TGTGCCAGCACCCTCCCTCGGGGCCTTGGCTACACCTTC.

In its sample, this clonotype was seen a few times. CDR3 protein: CASSSSGTYTDTQYF. Written as DNA, the CDR3 is TGTGCCAGCAGCTCCTCCGGGACTTACACAGATACGCAGTATTTT. The gene calls are TRBV7-9 and TRBJ2-3, with TRBD2 as a possible D gene (6 bases). V lost 4 bases and J lost 2, with 13 bases in between. Germline values: CDR1 SEHNR, CDR2 FQNEAQ (reference sequence). CDR3 length: 15 amino acids.

This clonotype was counted many times. This sequence joins TRBV11-2 and TRBJ2-3, with TRBD1 as a possible D gene (5 bases). V gave up 8 bases and J gave up 0 bases, with 15 bases separating them. Germline CDR1 is SGHAT and CDR2 is FQNNGV. This CDR3 has 15 residues. The DNA of the CDR3 is TGTGCCAGCCGGCCCTCGACAGTTAGCACAGATACGCAGTATTTT. Translation: CASRPSTVSTDTQYF. Full variable domain (outside the CDR3, taken from reference TRBV11-2 and TRBJ2-3): EAGVAQSPRYKIIEKRQSVAFWCNPISGHATLYWYQQILGQGPKLLIQFQNNGVVDDSQLPKDRFSAERLKGVDSTLKIQPAKLEDSAVYLCASRPSTVSTDTQYFGPGTRLTVL.

V is TRBV3-1 and J is TRBJ2-2, with 7 bases matching TRBD2. Per germline, CDR1 LGHDT and CDR2 YNNKEL (reference sequence). There are 15 residues in the CDR3. The junction had 5 bases not matched to a gene; V was cut back by 2 bases and J by 5 bases. The CDR3 DNA reads TGTGCCAGCAGCCAAAGGGACGGGAGGACCGGGGAGCTGTTTTTT. Protein sequence: CASSQRDGRTGELFF. Looking up the rest from reference TRBV3-1 and TRBJ2-2 gives the full variable domain: DTAVSQTPKYLVTQMGNDKSIKCEQNLGHDTMYWYKQDSKKFLKIMFSYNNKELIINETVPNRFSPKSPDKAHLNLHINSLELGDSAVYFCASSQRDGRTGELFFGEGSRLTVL.

This clonotype was observed at least ten times. This chain links TRBV6-1 with TRBJ2-2, with a weak D call TRBD1 (5 bases). Trimming left V 11 bases short and J 0 bases short, with 10 bases between. Germline CDR1 is MNHNS and CDR2 is SASEGT. The CDR3 is 13 amino acids. The CDR3 loop reads CAARTPNTGELFF. CDR3 nucleotide sequence: TGTGCCGCCAGGACACCGAACACCGGGGAGCTGTTTTTT.

V and J are TRBV9 and TRBJ2-1; the D is unclear. This CDR3 is built from 15 residues. V was shortened by 2 bases and J by 1 base, with 10 bases between the two germline ends. Per germline, CDR1 SGDLS and CDR2 YYNGEE. CDR3 residues: CASSVQDVSYNEQFF. CDR3 nucleotide sequence: TGTGCCAGCAGCGTCCAAGACGTATCCTACAATGAGCAGTTCTTC.

This clonotype was observed many times. This chain connects TRBV10-3 to TRBJ2-3; D remains ambiguous. The CDR3 is 14 residues long. Trimming cost V 3 bases and J 4 bases, with 11 bases left between them. Per germline, CDR1 ENHRY and CDR2 SYGVKD. The CDR3 here is CAISDPDGSDTQYF. The CDR3 region has the DNA TGTGCCATCAGTGACCCCGATGGGTCAGATACGCAGTATTTT.

This clonotype was recorded many times. The rearrangement links TRBV11-1 to TRBJ2-2; TRBD2 agrees at 11 bases. The CDR3 consists of 20 residues. V gave up 5 bases and J gave up 0 bases; unmatched junction bases: 14. Germline CDR1 is SGHAT and CDR2 is FQDESV (reference sequence). CDR3 sequence (DNA): TGTGCCAGCAGCCCTCGCCTAAAGACTAGCGGGAACCCGAACACCGGGGAGCTGTTTTTT. It codes for CASSPRLKTSGNPNTGELFF.

In this sample, this clonotype turned up a few times. The chain employs TRBV5-5 and TRBJ2-1, with D perhaps matching TRBD2 (5 bases). This CDR3 contains 16 residues. Trimming removed 4 bases at V and 5 bases at J, with 19 bases between. Germline V lookup: CDR1 SGHKS, CDR2 YYEKEE (reference sequence). CDR3 in DNA: TGTGCCAGCAGCCCCTGGACTGTTTTTCCCGACAATGAGCAGTTCTTC. Protein sequence: CASSPWTVFPDNEQFF.

In this sample, this clonotype turned up many times. The chain has TRBV6-1 and TRBJ2-3; 10 nucleotides agree with TRBD2. The V segment lost 3 bases and the J segment 4 bases; nucleotides outside the gene matches: 4. The CDR3 sequence is 15 residues long. Looked up from germline, CDR1 is MNHNS and CDR2 is SASEGT. CDR3 amino acids: CASSEVAGGADTQYF. Here the CDR3 DNA reads TGTGCCAGCAGTGAGGTAGCGGGGGGTGCAGATACGCAGTATTTT.

The table lists this clonotype with a few counts. The chain combines TRBV10-2 with TRBJ2-3; D uncertain. V was pared by 10 bases and J by 6 bases, with 8 bases between. From germline, CDR1 is WSHSY and CDR2 SAAADI. The CDR3 extends over 10 amino acids. The CDR3 nucleotides read TGCGCCACGCATTTCGATACGCAGTATTTT. This encodes CATHFDTQYF.

V and J are TRBV7-2 and TRBJ2-1, with 12 nucleotides matching TRBD2. The V segment lost 5 bases and the J segment 7 bases; nucleotides outside the gene matches: 12. Germline V CDR1 and CDR2: SGHTA, FQGNSA. The CDR3 has 17 residues. Here the CDR3 reads CASSPQRLAGVANEQFF. In nucleotides, the CDR3 is TGTGCCAGCAGCCCCCAGCGACTAGCGGGAGTAGCAAATGAGCAGTTCTTC.

CDR3 residues: CASSSRDRWFDEQYV. The DNA for the CDR3 is TGTGCCAGCAGTTCCCGGGACAGGTGGTTTGACGAGCAGTACGTC. This chain connects TRBV28 to TRBJ2-7; 8 bases are a match to TRBD1. Germline V lookup: CDR1 MDHEN, CDR2 SYDVKM. The CDR3 is made up of 15 amino acids. The ends lost 4 bases at V and 5 bases at J; junction bases unmatched: 10.